This T cell receptor (beta chain) was obtained from a study of shared clonotypes between healthy human individuals. TCRdb keeps only in-frame clones here, not all; method: immunoSEQ multiplex PCR. The table lists approximately 500,000 clones, 70% to 85% of them singletons. V lost 6 bases to trimming and J lost 4 bases, with 13 bases between them. The CDR3 sequence is 13 residues long. Per germline, CDR1 MNHNS and CDR2 SASEGT. The genes are TRBV6-1 and TRBJ2-7, with D possibly TRBD2 on 5 matching bases. The clonotype originates from a woman aged 40 to 50 in good health. Some clones in this sample may be carry-over from other donors' samples. The specimen sequenced was PBMCs. CDR3 DNA: TGTGCCAGCAGGGGCTCGGGGATATACGAGCAGTACTTC. Translating it yields CASRGSGIYEQYF.